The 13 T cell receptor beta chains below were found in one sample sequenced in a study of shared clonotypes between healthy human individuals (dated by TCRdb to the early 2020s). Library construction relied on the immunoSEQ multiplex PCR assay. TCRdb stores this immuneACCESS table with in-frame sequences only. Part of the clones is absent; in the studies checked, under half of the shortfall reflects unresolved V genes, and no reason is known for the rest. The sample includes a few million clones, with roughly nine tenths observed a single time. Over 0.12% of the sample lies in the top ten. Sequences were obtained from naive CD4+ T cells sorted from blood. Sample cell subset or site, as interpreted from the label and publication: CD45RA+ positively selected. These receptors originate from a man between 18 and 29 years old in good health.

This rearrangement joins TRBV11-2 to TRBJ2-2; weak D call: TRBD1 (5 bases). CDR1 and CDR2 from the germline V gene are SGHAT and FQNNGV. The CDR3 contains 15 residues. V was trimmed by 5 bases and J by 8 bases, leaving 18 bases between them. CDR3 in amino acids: CASSPGGSGKGELFF. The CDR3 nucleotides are TGTGCCAGCAGCCCAGGTGGGTCAGGGAAGGGGGAGCTGTTTTTT.

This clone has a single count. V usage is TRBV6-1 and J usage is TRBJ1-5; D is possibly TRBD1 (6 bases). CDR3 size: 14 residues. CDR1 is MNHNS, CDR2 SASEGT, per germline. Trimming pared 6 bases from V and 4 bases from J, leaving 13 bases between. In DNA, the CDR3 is TGTGCCAGCAGAGGGACACCGGAGAATCAGCCCCAGCATTTT. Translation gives CASRGTPENQPQHF.

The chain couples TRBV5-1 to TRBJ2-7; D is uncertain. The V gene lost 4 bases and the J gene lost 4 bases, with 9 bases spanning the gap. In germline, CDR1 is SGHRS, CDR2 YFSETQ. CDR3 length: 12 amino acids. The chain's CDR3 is CASSASGYEQYF. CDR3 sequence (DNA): TGCGCCAGCAGCGCCTCTGGTTACGAGCAGTACTTC.

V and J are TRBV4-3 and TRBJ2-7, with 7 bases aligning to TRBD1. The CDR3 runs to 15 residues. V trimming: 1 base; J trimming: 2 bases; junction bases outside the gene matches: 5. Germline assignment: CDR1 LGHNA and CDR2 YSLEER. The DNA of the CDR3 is TGCGCCAGCAGCCAAGCTTGGCAGGGGGCCTACGAGCAGTACTTC. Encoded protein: CASSQAWQGAYEQYF.

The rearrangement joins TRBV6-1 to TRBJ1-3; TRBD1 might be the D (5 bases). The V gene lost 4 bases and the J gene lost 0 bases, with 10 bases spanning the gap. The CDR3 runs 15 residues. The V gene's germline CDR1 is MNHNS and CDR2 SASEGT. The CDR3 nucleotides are TGTGCCAGCAGTGCGACAGAATTCTCTGGAAACACCATATATTTT. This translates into CASSATEFSGNTIYF.

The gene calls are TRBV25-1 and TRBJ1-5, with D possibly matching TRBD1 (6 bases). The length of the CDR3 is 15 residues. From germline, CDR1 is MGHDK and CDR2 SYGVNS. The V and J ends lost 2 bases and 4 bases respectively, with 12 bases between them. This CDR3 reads CASSEVGAPNQPQHF. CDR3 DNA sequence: TGTGCCAGCAGTGAAGTGGGGGCCCCTAATCAGCCCCAGCATTTT.

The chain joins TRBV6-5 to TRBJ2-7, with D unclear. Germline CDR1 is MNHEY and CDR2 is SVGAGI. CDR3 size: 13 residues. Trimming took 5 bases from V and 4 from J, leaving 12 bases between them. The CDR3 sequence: CASSPPGRYEQYF. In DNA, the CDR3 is TGTGCCAGCAGTCCCCCCGGACGATACGAGCAGTACTTC.

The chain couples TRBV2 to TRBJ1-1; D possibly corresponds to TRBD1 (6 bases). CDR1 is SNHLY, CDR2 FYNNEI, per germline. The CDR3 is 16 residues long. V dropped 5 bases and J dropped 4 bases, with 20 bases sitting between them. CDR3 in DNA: TGTGCCAGCAGTTTTTCCTACAGGGATTTTGGCACTGAAGCTTTCTTT. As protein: CASSFSYRDFGTEAFF.

The CDR3 spells CASSLWAGLETGANVLTF. Here the CDR3 DNA reads TGCGCCAGCAGCTTGTGGGCAGGACTAGAGACTGGGGCCAACGTCCTGACTTTC. V is TRBV5-1 and J is TRBJ2-6, with 7 bases aligning to TRBD2. The CDR3 is 18 residues long. With V trimmed by 1 base and J by 2 bases, 9 bases remained unmatched. Germline lookup yields CDR1 SGHRS and CDR2 YFSETQ. Looking up the rest from reference TRBV5-1 and TRBJ2-6 gives the full variable domain: KAGVTQTPRYLIKTRGQQVTLSCSPISGHRSVSWYQQTPGQGLQFLFEYFSETQRNKGNFPGRFSGRQFSNSRSEMNVSTLELGDSALYLCASSLWAGLETGANVLTFGAGSRLTVL.

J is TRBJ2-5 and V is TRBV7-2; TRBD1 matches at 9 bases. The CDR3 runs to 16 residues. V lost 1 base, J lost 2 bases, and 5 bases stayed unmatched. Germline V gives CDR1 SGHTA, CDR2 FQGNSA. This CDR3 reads CASSLVWDRDQETQYF. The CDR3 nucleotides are TGTGCCAGCAGCTTAGTATGGGACAGGGATCAAGAGACCCAGTACTTC.

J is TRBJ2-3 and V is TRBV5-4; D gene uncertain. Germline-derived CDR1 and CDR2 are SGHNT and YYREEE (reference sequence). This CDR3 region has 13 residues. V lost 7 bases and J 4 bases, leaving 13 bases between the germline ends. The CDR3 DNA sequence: TGTGCCAGCCATACCCCTGGGGCAGATACGCAGTATTTT. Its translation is CASHTPGADTQYF. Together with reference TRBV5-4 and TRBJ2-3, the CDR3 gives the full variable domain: ETGVTQSPTHLIKTRGQQVTLRCSSQSGHNTVSWYQQALGQGPQFIFQYYREEENGRGNFPPRFSGLQFPNYSSELNVNALELDDSALYLCASHTPGADTQYFGPGTRLTVL.

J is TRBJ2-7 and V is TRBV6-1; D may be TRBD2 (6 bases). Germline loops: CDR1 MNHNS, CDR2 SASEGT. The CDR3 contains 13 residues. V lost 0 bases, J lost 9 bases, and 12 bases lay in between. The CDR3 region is CASSEAEGLWQYF. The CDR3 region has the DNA TGTGCCAGCAGTGAAGCGGAGGGACTCTGGCAGTACTTC.

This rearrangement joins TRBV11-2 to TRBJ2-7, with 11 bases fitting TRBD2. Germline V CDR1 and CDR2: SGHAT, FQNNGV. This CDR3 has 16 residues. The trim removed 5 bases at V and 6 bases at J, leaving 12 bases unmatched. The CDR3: CASSAPGPGLAAEQYF. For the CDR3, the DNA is TGTGCCAGCAGCGCCCCGGGGCCGGGACTAGCGGCCGAGCAGTACTTC.